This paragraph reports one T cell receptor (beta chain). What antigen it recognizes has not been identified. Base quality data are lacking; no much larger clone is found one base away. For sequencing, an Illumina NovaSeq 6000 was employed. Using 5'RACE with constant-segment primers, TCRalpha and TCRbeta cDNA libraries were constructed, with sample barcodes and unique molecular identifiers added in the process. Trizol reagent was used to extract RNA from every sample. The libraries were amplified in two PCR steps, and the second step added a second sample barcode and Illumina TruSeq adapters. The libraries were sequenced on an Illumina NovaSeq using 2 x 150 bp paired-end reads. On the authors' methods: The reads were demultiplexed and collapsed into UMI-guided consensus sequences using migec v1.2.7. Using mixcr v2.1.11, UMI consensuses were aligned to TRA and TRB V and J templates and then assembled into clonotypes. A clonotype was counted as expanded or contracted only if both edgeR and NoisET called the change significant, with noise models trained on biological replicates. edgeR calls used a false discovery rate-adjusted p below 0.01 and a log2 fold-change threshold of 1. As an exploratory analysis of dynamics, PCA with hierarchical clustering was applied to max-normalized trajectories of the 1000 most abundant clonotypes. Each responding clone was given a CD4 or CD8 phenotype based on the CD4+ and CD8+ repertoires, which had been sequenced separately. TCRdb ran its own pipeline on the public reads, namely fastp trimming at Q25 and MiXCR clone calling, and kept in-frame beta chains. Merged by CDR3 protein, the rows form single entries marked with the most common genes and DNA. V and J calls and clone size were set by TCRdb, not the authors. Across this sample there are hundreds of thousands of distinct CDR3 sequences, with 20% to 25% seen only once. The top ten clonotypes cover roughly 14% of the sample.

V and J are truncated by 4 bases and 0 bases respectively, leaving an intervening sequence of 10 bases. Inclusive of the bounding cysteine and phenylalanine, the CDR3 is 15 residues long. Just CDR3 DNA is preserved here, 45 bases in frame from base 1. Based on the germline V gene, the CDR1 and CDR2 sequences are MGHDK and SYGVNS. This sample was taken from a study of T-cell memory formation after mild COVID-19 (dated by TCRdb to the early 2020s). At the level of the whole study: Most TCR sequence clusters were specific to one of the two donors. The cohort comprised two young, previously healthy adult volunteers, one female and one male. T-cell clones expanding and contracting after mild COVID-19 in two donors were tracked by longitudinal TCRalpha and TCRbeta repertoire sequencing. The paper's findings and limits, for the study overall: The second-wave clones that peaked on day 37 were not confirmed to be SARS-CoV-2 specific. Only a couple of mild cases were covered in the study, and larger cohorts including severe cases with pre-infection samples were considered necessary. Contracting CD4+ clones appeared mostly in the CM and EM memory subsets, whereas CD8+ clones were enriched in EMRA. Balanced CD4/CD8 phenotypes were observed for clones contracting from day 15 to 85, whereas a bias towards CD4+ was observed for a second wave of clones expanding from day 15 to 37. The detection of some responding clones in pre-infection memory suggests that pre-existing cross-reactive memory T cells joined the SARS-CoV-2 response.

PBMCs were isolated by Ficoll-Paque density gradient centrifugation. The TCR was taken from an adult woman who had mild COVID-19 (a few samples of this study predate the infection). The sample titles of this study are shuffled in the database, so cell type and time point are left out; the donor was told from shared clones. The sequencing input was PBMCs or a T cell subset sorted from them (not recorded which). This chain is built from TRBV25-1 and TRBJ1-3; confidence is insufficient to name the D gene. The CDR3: CASSGSYSSGNTIYF. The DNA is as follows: TGTGCCAGCAGTGGGTCTTACAGCTCTGGAAACACCATATATTTT.